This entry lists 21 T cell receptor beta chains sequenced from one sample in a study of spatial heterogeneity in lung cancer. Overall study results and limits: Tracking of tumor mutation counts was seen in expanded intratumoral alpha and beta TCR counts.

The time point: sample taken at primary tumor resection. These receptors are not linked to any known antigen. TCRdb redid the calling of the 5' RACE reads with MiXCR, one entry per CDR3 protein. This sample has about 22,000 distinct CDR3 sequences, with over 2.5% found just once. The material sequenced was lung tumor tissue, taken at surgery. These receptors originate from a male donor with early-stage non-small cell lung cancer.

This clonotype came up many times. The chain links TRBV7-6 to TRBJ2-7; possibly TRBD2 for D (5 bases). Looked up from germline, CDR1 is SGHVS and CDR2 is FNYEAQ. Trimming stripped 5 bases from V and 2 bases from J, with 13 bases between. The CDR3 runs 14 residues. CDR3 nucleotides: TGTGCCAGCAGCCGGACTGAGAACACCTACGAGCAGTACTTC. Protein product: CASSRTENTYEQYF.

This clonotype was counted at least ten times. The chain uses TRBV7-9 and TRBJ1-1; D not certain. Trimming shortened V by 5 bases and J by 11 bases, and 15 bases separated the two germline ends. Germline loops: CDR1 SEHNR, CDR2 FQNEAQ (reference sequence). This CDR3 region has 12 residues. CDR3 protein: CASSLGLEGAFF. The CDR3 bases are TGTGCCAGCAGCCTGGGCCTTGAGGGTGCTTTCTTT. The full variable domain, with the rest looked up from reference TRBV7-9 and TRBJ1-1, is DTGVSQNPRHKITKRGQNVTFRCDPISEHNRLYWYRQTLGQGPEFLTYFQNEAQLEKSRLLSDRFSAERPKGSFSTLEIQRTEQGDSAMYLCASSLGLEGAFFGQGTRLTVV.

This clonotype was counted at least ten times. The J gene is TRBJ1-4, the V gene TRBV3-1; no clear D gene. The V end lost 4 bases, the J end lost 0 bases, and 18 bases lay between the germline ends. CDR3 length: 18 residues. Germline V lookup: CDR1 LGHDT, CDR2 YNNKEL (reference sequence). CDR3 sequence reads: CASSPPGFLGPTNEKLFF. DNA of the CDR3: TGTGCCAGCAGCCCCCCCGGGTTCCTAGGGCCAACTAATGAAAAACTGTTTTTT. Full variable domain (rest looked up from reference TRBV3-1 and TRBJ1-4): DTAVSQTPKYLVTQMGNDKSIKCEQNLGHDTMYWYKQDSKKFLKIMFSYNNKELIINETVPNRFSPKSPDKAHLNLHINSLELGDSAVYFCASSPPGFLGPTNEKLFFGSGTQLSVL.

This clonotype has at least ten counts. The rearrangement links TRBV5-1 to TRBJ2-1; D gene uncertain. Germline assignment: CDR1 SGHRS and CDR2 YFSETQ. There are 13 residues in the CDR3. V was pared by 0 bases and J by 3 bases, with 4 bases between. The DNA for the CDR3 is TGCGCCAGCAGCTTGGAATACTACAATGAGCAGTTCTTC. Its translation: CASSLEYYNEQFF.

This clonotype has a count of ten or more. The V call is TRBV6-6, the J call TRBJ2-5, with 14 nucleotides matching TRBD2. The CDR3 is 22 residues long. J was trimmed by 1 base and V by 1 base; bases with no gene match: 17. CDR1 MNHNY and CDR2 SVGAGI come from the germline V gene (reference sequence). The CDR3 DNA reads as TGTGCCAGCAGTTACTACCCCGGGACTAGCGGGAGAGAAGGGCCTTTCCAAGAGACCCAGTACTTC. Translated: CASSYYPGTSGREGPFQETQYF.

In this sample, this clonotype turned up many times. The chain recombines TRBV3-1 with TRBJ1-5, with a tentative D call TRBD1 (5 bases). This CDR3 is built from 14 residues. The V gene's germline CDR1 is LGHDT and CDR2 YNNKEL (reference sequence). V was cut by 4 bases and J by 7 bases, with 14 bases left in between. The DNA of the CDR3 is TGTGCCAGCAGCCTGGGCCAGGGCGACCAGCCCCAGCATTTT. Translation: CASSLGQGDQPQHF.

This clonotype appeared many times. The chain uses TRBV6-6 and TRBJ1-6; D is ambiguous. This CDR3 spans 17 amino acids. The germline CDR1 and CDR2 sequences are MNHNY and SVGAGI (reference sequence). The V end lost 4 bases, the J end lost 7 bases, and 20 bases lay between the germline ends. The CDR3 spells CASSFPRGQQMNSPLHF. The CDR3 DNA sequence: TGTGCCAGCAGTTTCCCCCGTGGGCAGCAGATGAATTCACCCCTCCACTTT.

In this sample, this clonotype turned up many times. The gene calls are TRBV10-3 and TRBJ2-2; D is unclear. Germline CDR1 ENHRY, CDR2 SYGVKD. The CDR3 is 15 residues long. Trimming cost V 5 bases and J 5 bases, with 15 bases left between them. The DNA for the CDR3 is TGTGCCATCAGTAACAGTACCTTTGGTACCGGGGAGCTGTTTTTT. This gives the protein CAISNSTFGTGELFF.

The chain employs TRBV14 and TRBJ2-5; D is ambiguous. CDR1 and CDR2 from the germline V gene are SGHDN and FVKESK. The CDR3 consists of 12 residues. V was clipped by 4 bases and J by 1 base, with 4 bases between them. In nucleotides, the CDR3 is TGTGCCAGCAGCCGGCTCCAAGAGACCCAGTACTTC. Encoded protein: CASSRLQETQYF.

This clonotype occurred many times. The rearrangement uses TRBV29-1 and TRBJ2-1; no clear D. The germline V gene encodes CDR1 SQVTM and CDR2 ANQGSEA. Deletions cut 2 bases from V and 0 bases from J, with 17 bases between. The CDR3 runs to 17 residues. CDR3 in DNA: TGCAGCGTTGAACACCCCCACCAATCGAGCTCCTACAATGAGCAGTTCTTC. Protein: CSVEHPHQSSSYNEQFF.

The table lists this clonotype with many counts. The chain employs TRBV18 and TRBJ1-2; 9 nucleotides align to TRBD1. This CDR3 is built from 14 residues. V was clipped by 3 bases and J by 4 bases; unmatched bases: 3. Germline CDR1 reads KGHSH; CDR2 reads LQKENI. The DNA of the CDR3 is TGTGCCAGCTCACCGGGACAGGGAGCCTATGGCTACACCTTC. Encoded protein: CASSPGQGAYGYTF.

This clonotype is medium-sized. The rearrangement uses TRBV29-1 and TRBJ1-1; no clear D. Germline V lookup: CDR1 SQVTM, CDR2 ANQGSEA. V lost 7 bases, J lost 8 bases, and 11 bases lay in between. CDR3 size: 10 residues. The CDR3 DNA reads TGCAGCGCCCAGACTGCGGAAGCTTTCTTT. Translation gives CSAQTAEAFF.

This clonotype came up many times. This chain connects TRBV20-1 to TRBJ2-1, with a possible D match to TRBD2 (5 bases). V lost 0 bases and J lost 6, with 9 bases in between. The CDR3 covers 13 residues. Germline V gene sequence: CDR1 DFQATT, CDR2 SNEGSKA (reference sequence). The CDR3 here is CSARDTDFNEQFF. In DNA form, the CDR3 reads TGCAGTGCTAGAGATACGGACTTCAATGAGCAGTTCTTC.

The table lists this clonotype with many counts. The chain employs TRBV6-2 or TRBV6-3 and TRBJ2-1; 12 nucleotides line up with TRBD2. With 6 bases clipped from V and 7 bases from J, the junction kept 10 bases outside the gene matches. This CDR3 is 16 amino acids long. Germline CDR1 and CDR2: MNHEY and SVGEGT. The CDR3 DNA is TGTGCCAGCAGGGAAAGACTAGCGGGAGTGGGGAATGAGCAGTTCTTC. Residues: CASRERLAGVGNEQFF.

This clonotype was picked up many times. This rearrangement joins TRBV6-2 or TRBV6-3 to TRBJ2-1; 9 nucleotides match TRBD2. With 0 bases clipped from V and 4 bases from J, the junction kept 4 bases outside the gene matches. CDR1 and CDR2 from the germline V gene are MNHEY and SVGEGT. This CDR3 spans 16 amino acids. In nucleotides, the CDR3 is TGTGCCAGCAGTTACTCGGCTAGCGGGGTTTACAATGAGCAGTTCTTC. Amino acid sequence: CASSYSASGVYNEQFF.

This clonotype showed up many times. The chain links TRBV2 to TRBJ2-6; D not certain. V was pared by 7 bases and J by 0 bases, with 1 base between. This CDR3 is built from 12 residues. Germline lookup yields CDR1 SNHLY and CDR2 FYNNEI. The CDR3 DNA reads TGTGCCAGCACCTCTGGGGCCAACGTCCTGACTTTC. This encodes CASTSGANVLTF.

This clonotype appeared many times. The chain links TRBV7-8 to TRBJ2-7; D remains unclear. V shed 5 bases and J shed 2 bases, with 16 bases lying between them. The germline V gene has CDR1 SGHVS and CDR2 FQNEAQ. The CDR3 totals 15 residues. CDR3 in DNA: TGTGCCAGCAGCACACAAAACGGACCCACCTACGAGCAGTACTTC. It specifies CASSTQNGPTYEQYF.

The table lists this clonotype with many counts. CDR3 region: CASSLGRYNEQFF. The CDR3 DNA sequence: TGTGCCAGCAGCTTAGGGAGGTACAATGAGCAGTTCTTC. The V and J genes are TRBV7-2 and TRBJ2-1; D is possibly TRBD2 (5 bases). V lost 1 base to trimming and J lost 4 bases, with 5 bases between them. Germline CDR1 SGHTA, CDR2 FQGNSA. The CDR3 extends over 13 amino acids. The full variable domain, in which reference TRBV7-2 and TRBJ2-1 provide the parts outside the CDR3, is GAGVSQSPSNKVTEKGKDVELRCDPISGHTALYWYRQSLGQGLEFLIYFQGNSAPDKSGLPSDRFSAERTGGSVSTLTIQRTQQEDSAVYLCASSLGRYNEQFFGPGTRLTVL.

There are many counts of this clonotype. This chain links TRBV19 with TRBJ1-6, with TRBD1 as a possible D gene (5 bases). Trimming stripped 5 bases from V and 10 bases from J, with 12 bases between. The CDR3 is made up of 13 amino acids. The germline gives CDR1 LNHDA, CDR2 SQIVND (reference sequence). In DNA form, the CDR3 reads TGTGCCAGTAGTGTGCAGGGTGGATCACCCCTCCACTTT. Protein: CASSVQGGSPLHF. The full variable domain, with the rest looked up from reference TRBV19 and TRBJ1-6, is DGGITQSPKYLFRKEGQNVTLSCEQNLNHDAMYWYRQDPGQGLRLIYYSQIVNDFQKGDIAEGYSVSREKKESFPLTVTSAQKNPTAFYLCASSVQGGSPLHFGNGTRLTVT.

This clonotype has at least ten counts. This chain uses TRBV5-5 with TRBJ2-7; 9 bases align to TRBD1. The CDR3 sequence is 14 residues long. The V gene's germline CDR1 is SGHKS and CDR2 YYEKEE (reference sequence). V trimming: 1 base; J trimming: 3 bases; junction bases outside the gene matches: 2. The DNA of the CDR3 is TGTGCCAGCAGCTTGTGGACAGGGGACTACGAGCAGTACTTC. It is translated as CASSLWTGDYEQYF.

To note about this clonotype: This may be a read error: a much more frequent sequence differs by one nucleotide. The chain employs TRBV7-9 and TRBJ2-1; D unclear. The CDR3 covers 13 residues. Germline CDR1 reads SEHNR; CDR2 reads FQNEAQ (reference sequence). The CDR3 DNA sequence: TGTGCCAGCAGCTTAGAGGTTAGCCATGAGCAGTCCTTC. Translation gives CASSLEVSHEQSF.